The 18 T cell receptor beta chains reported below all come from one sample, sequenced in a study of beta chain features in type 1 diabetes. The entirety of the isolated RNA underwent reverse transcription, so expressed TCRB transcripts were sequenced. Clones were read by immunoSEQ multiplex PCR, and TCRdb kept only the in-frame ones, dropping some. The profile covers roughly 340,000 clones, with about 14% appearing a single time and nearly 0.015% taken by the ten largest. Study observations and caveats: Shorter TCRB CDR3s, moderately but significantly so, marked every one of the four CD4+ subsets in Type 1 diabetes patients.

No antigen has been identified for these receptors. What was sequenced was naive CD4+ T cells from blood. The receptor source for this set is a woman under 30 with type 1 diabetes.

This clone was observed a few times. CDR3 coding DNA: TGTGCCAGCAGACCGGGACAGCAACAAGAGACCCAGTACTTC. Amino acid sequence: CASRPGQQQETQYF. The chain uses TRBV28 and TRBJ2-5; 7 bases agree with TRBD1. The CDR3 sequence is 14 residues long. V dropped 6 bases and J dropped 2; count of bases not matched to a gene: 6. Germline CDR1 is MDHEN and CDR2 is SYDVKM.

This rearrangement joins TRBV30 to TRBJ1-5; TRBD1 might be the D (5 bases). V was pared by 5 bases and J by 3 bases, with 11 bases between. The CDR3 is 13 residues long. Germline V gene lookup returns CDR1 GTSNPN and CDR2 SVGIG (reference sequence). The DNA of the CDR3 is TGTGCCTGGGGGGCAGCCGACAATCAGCCCCAGCATTTT. Its translation is CAWGAADNQPQHF.

This chain links TRBV7-9 with TRBJ2-7, with 7 bases identical to TRBD1. V gave up 5 bases and J gave up 2 bases; unmatched junction bases: 6. Germline V gene lookup returns CDR1 SEHNR and CDR2 FQNEAQ (reference sequence). This CDR3 comprises 14 residues. The CDR3 protein is CASSPNRGTYEQYF. The CDR3 nucleotides are TGTGCCAGCAGCCCGAACAGGGGTACCTACGAGCAGTACTTC. Supplemented by reference TRBV7-9 and TRBJ2-7, the full variable domain reads DTGVSQNPRHKITKRGQNVTFRCDPISEHNRLYWYRQTLGQGPEFLTYFQNEAQLEKSRLLSDRFSAERPKGSFSTLEIQRTEQGDSAMYLCASSPNRGTYEQYFGPGTRLTVT.

The chain carries TRBV6-1 and TRBJ2-5; 7 bases are a match to TRBD1. CDR3 size: 14 residues. Per the germline V gene, CDR1 is MNHNS and CDR2 is SASEGT. V lost 4 bases to trimming and J lost 5 bases; unmatched junction nucleotides: 7. CDR3 DNA: TGTGCCAGCAGTGGACAGGGTAAAGTGGAGACCCAGTACTTC. This sequence encodes CASSGQGKVETQYF.

The table lists this clone with a few counts. J is TRBJ2-3 and V is TRBV5-1, with TRBD2 matching over 8 bases. This CDR3 comprises 14 residues. CDR1 is SGHRS, CDR2 YFSETQ, per germline. The V and J ends lost 4 bases and 1 base, in that order; junction bases with no gene match: 2. CDR3 protein: CASSISGGTDTQYF. CDR3 in DNA: TGCGCCAGCAGCATTAGCGGGGGCACAGATACGCAGTATTTT. Supplemented by reference TRBV5-1 and TRBJ2-3, the full variable domain reads KAGVTQTPRYLIKTRGQQVTLSCSPISGHRSVSWYQQTPGQGLQFLFEYFSETQRNKGNFPGRFSGRQFSNSRSEMNVSTLELGDSALYLCASSISGGTDTQYFGPGTRLTVL.

This clone was detected a few times. The chain carries TRBV9 and TRBJ2-5, with 8 bases fitting TRBD1. Trimming cost V 3 bases and J 5 bases; bases outside gene matches: 9. CDR3 length: 15 amino acids. Germline CDR1 SGDLS, CDR2 YYNGEE. The CDR3 DNA reads TGTGCCAGCAGCGGAGGACAGGGCCCATACGAGACCCAGTACTTC. Amino acid sequence: CASSGGQGPYETQYF.

The chain uses TRBV9 and TRBJ2-3, with 7 positions matching TRBD2. Germline lookup yields CDR1 SGDLS and CDR2 YYNGEE. This CDR3 comprises 16 residues. J lost 1 base, V lost 4 bases, and 9 bases had no gene match. The CDR3 bases are TGTGCCAGCAGCTCCGGGTCAAGCGGGGGCACAGATACGCAGTATTTT. It codes for CASSSGSSGGTDTQYF.

Note on this clone: Within the sample, other DNA sequences also encode this same CDR3. The rearrangement uses TRBV20-1 and TRBJ1-2; TRBD1 is a possible D gene (5 bases). The length of the CDR3 is 11 residues. Per the germline V gene, CDR1 is DFQATT and CDR2 is SNEGSKA (reference sequence). The CDR3 here is CSPGGGYGYTF. Written as DNA, the CDR3 is TGCAGCCCTGGGGGGGGTTATGGCTACACCTTC.

This clone was counted a few times. The sample has other DNA sequences that encode this CDR3 too. V and J are TRBV7-3 and TRBJ2-1; 8 bases are a match to TRBD2. The CDR3 extends over 15 amino acids. V dropped 3 bases and J dropped 2; count of bases not matched to a gene: 3. Looked up from germline, CDR1 is SGHTA and CDR2 is FQGTGA. Here the CDR3 DNA reads TGTGCCAGCAGCTTGACTAGCGAGACCTACAATGAGCAGTTCTTC. As protein: CASSLTSETYNEQFF. The full variable domain, in which reference TRBV7-3 and TRBJ2-1 provide the parts outside the CDR3, is GAGVSQTPSNKVTEKGKYVELRCDPISGHTALYWYRQSLGQGPEFLIYFQGTGAADDSGLPNDRFFAVRPEGSVSTLKIQRTERGDSAVYLCASSLTSETYNEQFFGPGTRLTVL.

This clone was counted a few times. This sequence joins TRBV19 and TRBJ2-1, with D tentatively TRBD2 (5 bases). Germline assignment: CDR1 LNHDA and CDR2 SQIVND (reference sequence). This CDR3 region has 14 residues. Trimming removed 5 bases from V and 5 bases from J, with 13 bases in between. The CDR3 region is CASSGERNDNEQFF. In nucleotides, the CDR3 is TGTGCCAGTAGTGGTGAGCGGAACGACAATGAGCAGTTCTTC.

Comments on this clone: Other DNA variants within this sample encode the same CDR3. V usage is TRBV19 and J usage is TRBJ2-2; 8 positions match TRBD1. Trimming at V came to 5 bases and at J to 1 base, leaving 3 bases not matched to a gene. Germline V gene lookup returns CDR1 LNHDA and CDR2 SQIVND (reference sequence). CDR3 length: 15 residues. CDR3 DNA: TGTGCCAGTAGTTTCGGGACAGGGAACACCGGGGAGCTGTTTTTT. Translated, it gives CASSFGTGNTGELFF.

The chain links TRBV19 to TRBJ1-1; D is possibly TRBD1 (6 bases). Germline CDR1 and CDR2: LNHDA and SQIVND (reference sequence). The CDR3 has 15 amino acids. V lost 5 bases, J lost 0 bases, and 13 bases lay in between. The CDR3, as DNA: TGTGCCAGTAGTCCTTTAGACAGGATGAACACTGAAGCTTTCTTT. The encoded protein is CASSPLDRMNTEAFF.

Only a few counts were recorded for this clone. This chain uses TRBV25-1 with TRBJ1-2; 8 bases fit TRBD1. V was clipped by 6 bases and J by 3 bases; unmatched bases: 9. CDR1 and CDR2 (germline): MGHDK, SYGVNS. The CDR3 has 15 amino acids. The chain's CDR3 is CASSLPGQDYYGYTF. The CDR3 DNA follows: TGTGCCAGCAGCCTTCCGGGACAGGACTACTATGGCTACACCTTC.

This clone occurred a few times. The chain employs TRBV7-2 and TRBJ2-7; the match to TRBD1 covers 9 bases. V gave up 3 bases and J gave up 4 bases; unmatched junction bases: 7. The CDR3 is made up of 15 amino acids. Germline V gene sequence: CDR1 SGHTA, CDR2 FQGNSA. The CDR3 loop is CASSFLGQGSYEQYV. For the CDR3, the DNA is TGTGCCAGCAGCTTCCTCGGACAGGGGTCATACGAGCAGTACGTC.

This clone appeared a few times. The genes are TRBV29-1 and TRBJ2-3; D is possibly TRBD2 (6 bases). This CDR3 spans 15 amino acids. Trimming shortened V by 3 bases and J by 1 base, and 14 bases separated the two germline ends. Germline assignment: CDR1 SQVTM and CDR2 ANQGSEA. CDR3 bases: TGCAGCGTTGAGGGAGGTCGTCGCGGCACAGATACGCAGTATTTT. Translating gives CSVEGGRRGTDTQYF.

This clone was seen a few times. The gene calls are TRBV30 and TRBJ1-1; TRBD1 is a possible D gene (5 bases). Germline CDR1 and CDR2: GTSNPN and SVGIG (reference sequence). V lost 5 bases and J lost 1, with 14 bases in between. This CDR3 has 14 amino acids. The CDR3 DNA is TGTGCCTGGGGTCCCAGGGTAGGGAACACTGAAGCTTTCTTT. It yields the protein CAWGPRVGNTEAFF. Filled out from reference TRBV30 and TRBJ1-1, the complete variable domain reads SQTIHQWPATLVQPVGSPLSLECTVEGTSNPNLYWYRQAAGRGLQLLFYSVGIGQISSEVPQNLSASRPQDRQFILSSKKLLLSDSGFYLCAWGPRVGNTEAFFGQGTRLTVV.

V is TRBV7-2 and J is TRBJ2-3; the match to TRBD2 covers 7 bases. CDR3 size: 14 residues. Germline CDR1 is SGHTA and CDR2 is FQGNSA. V lost 8 bases and J lost 0; bases outside the gene matches: 5. The CDR3 DNA reads TGTGCCAGCTTGCCGGGACTAAGCACAGATACGCAGTATTTT. Translated, it gives CASLPGLSTDTQYF.

CDR3 coding DNA: TGCAGCGTTGAAGGACTCGCGCACACCGGGGAGCTGTTTTTT. It specifies CSVEGLAHTGELFF. The J gene is TRBJ2-2, the V gene TRBV29-1; D is uncertain. The ends were cut back, 1 base at V and 3 bases at J, with 9 bases in the middle. The CDR3 totals 14 residues. CDR1 SQVTM and CDR2 ANQGSEA come from the germline V gene.